What follows are 29 T cell receptor beta chains derived from one specimen sequenced in a study of T cells after yellow fever vaccination. A single record per CDR3 protein comes from TCRdb applying MiXCR to the 5' RACE reads. The repertoire holds about 630,000 distinct CDR3 sequences, with over 9% as singletons. Sequenced material: PBMCs, taken on the day of the yellow fever booster vaccination. These receptors were obtained from a man aged 30-40 years who received the YFV17D yellow fever vaccine.

The genes are TRBV29-1 and TRBJ2-4, with D possibly called TRBD1 or TRBD2 (7 bases each). Germline assignment: CDR1 SQVTM and CDR2 ANQGSEA. V lost 3 bases to trimming and J lost 9 bases, with 12 bases between them. The CDR3 length is 12 residues. The DNA of the CDR3 is TGCAGCGTTGAGTTCAGGGGGGGCATTCAGTACTTC. It is translated as CSVEFRGGIQYF.

The V call is TRBV30, the J call TRBJ2-3, with TRBD2 identical over 15 bases. CDR1 GTSNPN and CDR2 SVGIG come from the germline V gene (reference sequence). This CDR3 is built from 16 residues. V lost 5 bases and J lost 4; bases outside the gene matches: 7. For the CDR3, the DNA is TGTGCCTGGGCGCCGGGACTAGCGGGAGGCCCAGATACGCAGTATTTT. This sequence encodes CAWAPGLAGGPDTQYF.

This clonotype was found a few times. V and J are TRBV3-1 and TRBJ1-1; the D is unclear. Per germline, CDR1 LGHDT and CDR2 YNNKEL (reference sequence). Trimming removed 2 bases from V and 1 base from J, with 8 bases in between. CDR3 length equals 14 residues. CDR3 sequence reads: CASSQFRQNTEAFF. The CDR3 DNA follows: TGTGCCAGCAGCCAATTTCGGCAGAACACTGAAGCTTTCTTT.

This clonotype turned up a few times. The gene calls are TRBV7-2 and TRBJ2-2; the match to TRBD2 covers 11 bases. The junction had 5 bases not matched to a gene; V was cut back by 4 bases and J by 7 bases. Per germline, CDR1 SGHTA and CDR2 FQGNSA. This CDR3 has 15 amino acids. CDR3 sequence reads: CASSSIAGGVGELFF. The CDR3 nucleotides read TGTGCCAGCAGCTCCATAGCGGGAGGGGTCGGGGAGCTGTTTTTT.

J is TRBJ1-2 and V is TRBV12-3 or TRBV12-4; D gene unclear. The CDR3 spans 12 residues. V dropped 6 bases and J dropped 0 bases, with 5 bases sitting between them. Here the CDR3 reads CASRESNYGYTF. The CDR3 bases are TGTGCCAGCAGGGAATCTAACTATGGCTACACCTTC.

This clonotype has at least ten counts. One end of the junction is discordant with germline, which a read error may explain. The J gene is TRBJ2-2, the V gene TRBV15; D not certain. Germline V gives CDR1 LNHNV, CDR2 YYDKDF (reference sequence). This CDR3 is 14 amino acids long. In DNA form, the CDR3 reads TGTGCCACCAGCAGAGCCACGAATACCGGGGAGCTGTTTTTT. It is translated as CATSRATNTGELFF.

This sequence joins TRBV9 and TRBJ2-5; D might be TRBD1 (5 bases). Trimming cost V 4 bases and J 5 bases, with 15 bases left between them. The CDR3 runs 14 residues. CDR1 is SGDLS, CDR2 YYNGEE, per germline. The CDR3 nucleotides read TGTGCCAGCAGCACCCCCAGGGAACGGGAGACCCAGTACTTC. Its translation: CASSTPRERETQYF.

About this clonotype itself: An end of the junction differs from the germline gene, which may be a read error. The chain couples TRBV15 to TRBJ2-7; D gene uncertain. Per germline, CDR1 LNHNV and CDR2 YYDKDF (reference sequence). There are 13 residues in the CDR3. The CDR3 DNA is TGTGCCACCAGCAGAGATTCGGCCTACGAGCGGTACTTC. It is translated as CATSRDSAYERYF.

This clonotype was counted a few times. The chain links TRBV21-1 to TRBJ2-1; the D call of TRBD1 is as the table states it, not checked on the DNA. TRBV21-1 is shown as a pseudogene. The CDR3 totals 17 residues. The CDR3 nucleotides read TGTGCCAGCTATATGGTCAGGGCTCTGGGCGTAAACAATGAGCAGTTCTTC. Translating gives CASYMVRALGVNNEQFF.

The J gene is TRBJ1-1, the V gene TRBV30; 7 nucleotides line up with TRBD1. The trim removed 2 bases at V and 2 bases at J, leaving 5 bases unmatched. There are 14 residues in the CDR3. From germline, CDR1 is GTSNPN and CDR2 SVGIG (reference sequence). CDR3 bases: TGTGCCTGGAGTCCTCAGGGGGACAACACTGAAGCTTTCTTT. It codes for CAWSPQGDNTEAFF.

The rearrangement links TRBV7-3 to TRBJ2-1; TRBD2 matches at 9 bases. The V segment lost 0 bases and the J segment 8 bases; nucleotides outside the gene matches: 8. From germline, CDR1 is SGHTA and CDR2 FQGTGA. The CDR3 contains 16 residues. CDR3 protein: CASSLTGGRASYEQFF. DNA of the CDR3: TGTGCCAGCAGCTTAACCGGCGGGAGGGCCAGCTATGAGCAGTTCTTC.

The chain couples TRBV7-6 to TRBJ2-1, with 10 bases that match TRBD2. With 1 base clipped from V and 7 bases from J, the junction kept 7 bases outside the gene matches. This CDR3 is built from 16 residues. CDR1 and CDR2 from the germline V gene are SGHVS and FNYEAQ. The CDR3 DNA reads as TGTGCCAGCAGCTTAGAAGCTAGCGGGAGTTGGAATGAGCAGTTCTTC. As protein: CASSLEASGSWNEQFF.

In this sample, this clonotype turned up a few times. The chain is built from TRBV28 and TRBJ2-7; 7 positions agree with TRBD1. The CDR3 length is 15 residues. The V gene end was trimmed by 5 bases and the J gene end by 3 bases; junction bases not matched to a gene: 10. CDR1 is MDHEN and CDR2 is SYDVKM in the germline V gene. The CDR3 spells CASSTTGTASYEQYF. CDR3 nucleotides: TGTGCCAGCAGTACGACCGGGACAGCGAGCTACGAGCAGTACTTC.

The rearrangement links TRBV21-1 to TRBJ2-7. TRBV21-1 is marked as a pseudogene. The CDR3 is 14 residues long. The CDR3 DNA follows: TGTGCCAGCAGCATCACCGATTTACCTAGCGAGCAGTACTTC. Translation gives CASSITDLPSEQYF.

This clonotype occurred a few times. This chain's CDR3 is CASSSGKGDIQYF. CDR3 DNA: TGTGCCAGCAGCTCCGGAAAGGGGGACATTCAGTACTTC. The chain links TRBV7-2 to TRBJ2-4; D is perhaps TRBD1 (6 bases). V lost 4 bases to trimming and J lost 8 bases, with 12 bases between them. The CDR3 has 13 residues. Germline V lookup: CDR1 SGHTA, CDR2 FQGNSA.

This clonotype was counted between two and nine times. V is TRBV3-1 and J is TRBJ2-7; no reliable D call. The CDR3 is 14 amino acids. V was cut by 0 bases and J by 5 bases, with 11 bases left in between. The germline V gene has CDR1 LGHDT and CDR2 YNNKEL (reference sequence). Here the CDR3 reads CASSQDTPWNEQYF. The CDR3 DNA follows: TGTGCCAGCAGCCAAGATACGCCCTGGAACGAGCAGTACTTC.

The chain combines TRBV25-1 with TRBJ1-4; D gene uncertain. This CDR3 is built from 15 residues. Deletions cut 4 bases from V and 0 bases from J, with 9 bases between. Germline lookup yields CDR1 MGHDK and CDR2 SYGVNS. Written as DNA, the CDR3 is TGTGCCAGCAGTGGGGGAGGAGCAACTAATGAAAAACTGTTTTTT. Protein product: CASSGGGATNEKLFF.

This clonotype came up a few times. CDR3 nucleotide sequence: TGTGCCAGCAGCTTAAGGGTAGGGCTAGCGGGAGCGGAGACCCAGTACTTC. It codes for CASSLRVGLAGAETQYF. The V and J genes are TRBV7-2 and TRBJ2-5, with 10 positions matching TRBD2. The V and J ends lost 2 bases and 5 bases, in that order; junction bases with no gene match: 11. The germline gives CDR1 SGHTA, CDR2 FQGNSA. The CDR3 spans 17 residues.

This clonotype occurred a few times. V is TRBV5-1 and J is TRBJ2-5; 7 bases are shared with TRBD1. V lost 4 bases, J lost 11 bases, and 8 bases stayed unmatched. This CDR3 contains 12 residues. CDR1 and CDR2 from the germline V gene are SGHRS and YFSETQ. For the CDR3, the DNA is TGCGCCAGCAGCGATCCGCCGGGACAGCAGTACTTC. Amino acids: CASSDPPGQQYF. The variable domain in full, completed from reference TRBV5-1 and TRBJ2-5, reads KAGVTQTPRYLIKTRGQQVTLSCSPISGHRSVSWYQQTPGQGLQFLFEYFSETQRNKGNFPGRFSGRQFSNSRSEMNVSTLELGDSALYLCASSDPPGQQYFGPGTRLLVL.

The V and J genes are TRBV4-2 and TRBJ1-5, with 9 bases aligning to TRBD1. Germline CDR1 is LGHNA and CDR2 is YNFKEQ. V trimming: 5 bases; J trimming: 0 bases; junction bases outside the gene matches: 2. The length of the CDR3 is 15 residues. In DNA form, the CDR3 reads TGTGCCAGCAGCTGGACAGGGGATAGCAATCAGCCCCAGCATTTT. It is translated as CASSWTGDSNQPQHF.

This clonotype came up a few times. V usage is TRBV5-1 and J usage is TRBJ1-1; D might be TRBD1 (5 bases). The CDR3 has 14 residues. V gave up 4 bases and J gave up 5 bases, with 15 bases separating them. The germline V gene has CDR1 SGHRS and CDR2 YFSETQ. The CDR3 loop is CASSALEGYTEAFF. Written as DNA, the CDR3 is TGCGCCAGCAGCGCCCTCGAGGGGTATACTGAAGCTTTCTTT.

The gene calls are TRBV9 and TRBJ2-1; TRBD2 matches 7 bases. With V trimmed by 0 bases and J by 9 bases, 6 bases remained unmatched. CDR3 length: 14 residues. CDR1 is SGDLS, CDR2 YYNGEE, per germline. The CDR3 DNA reads as TGTGCCAGCAGCGTAGTCGCGGGGGTCGGTGAGCAGTTCTTC. The encoded protein is CASSVVAGVGEQFF. Full variable domain (missing parts from reference TRBV9 and TRBJ2-1): DSGVTQTPKHLITATGQRVTLRCSPRSGDLSVYWYQQSLDQGLQFLIQYYNGEERAKGNILERFSAQQFPDLHSELNLSSLELGDSALYFCASSVVAGVGEQFFGPGTRLTVL.

V is TRBV10-3 and J is TRBJ2-1; 7 bases are shared with TRBD2. The germline V gene has CDR1 ENHRY and CDR2 SYGVKD. This CDR3 is 14 amino acids long. With V trimmed by 3 bases and J by 4 bases, 3 bases remained unmatched. The CDR3 here is CAISDQGGYNEQFF. CDR3 nucleotide sequence: TGTGCCATCAGTGACCAGGGAGGGTACAATGAGCAGTTCTTC.

This clonotype was seen a few times. Here the CDR3 reads CASSLITGKGYTF. For the CDR3, the DNA is TGTGCCAGCAGCTTAATCACCGGGAAAGGCTACACCTTC. The chain joins TRBV7-8 to TRBJ1-2, with D hard to call. This CDR3 is 13 amino acids long. V lost 2 bases to trimming and J lost 8 bases, with 12 bases between them. Germline CDR1 is SGHVS and CDR2 is FQNEAQ.

J is TRBJ2-7 and V is TRBV20-1, with D possibly called TRBD1 or TRBD2 (5 bases each). V was cut by 5 bases and J by 2 bases, with 10 bases left in between. CDR3 length equals 12 residues. Germline V gene lookup returns CDR1 DFQATT and CDR2 SNEGSKA (reference sequence). DNA for the CDR3: TGCAGTGCTCCTCGGGGCCCCTACGAGCAGTACTTC. Residues: CSAPRGPYEQYF.

A few counts support this clonotype. The chain employs TRBV6-1 and TRBJ2-3; perhaps TRBD2 as D (6 bases). Trimming took off 10 bases at V and 10 bases at J, with 21 bases between the two ends. Germline-derived CDR1 and CDR2 are MNHNS and SASEGT. CDR3 length: 13 amino acids. The CDR3 is CATAGTLLGAQYF. The CDR3 bases are TGTGCCACCGCGGGGACCCTCCTTGGGGCGCAGTATTTT.

The rearrangement joins TRBV20-1 to TRBJ2-1; 11 positions agree with TRBD2. Germline CDR1 and CDR2: DFQATT and SNEGSKA (reference sequence). The CDR3 contains 17 residues. V trimming: 6 bases; J trimming: 1 base; junction bases outside the gene matches: 11. The CDR3 DNA sequence: TGCAGTGCCAGAACTAGCGGGAGACGGGAATCCTACAATGAGCAGTTCTTC. It encodes CSARTSGRRESYNEQFF.

The chain combines TRBV18 with TRBJ2-7; no definite D call. CDR1 and CDR2 from the germline V gene are KGHSH and LQKENI. There are 13 residues in the CDR3. V gave up 2 bases and J gave up 7 bases, with 12 bases separating them. CDR3 residues: CASSPSPGFEQYF. The CDR3 coding sequence is TGTGCCAGCTCACCATCCCCGGGTTTTGAGCAGTACTTC.

The genes are TRBV5-4 and TRBJ2-5, with D possibly being TRBD1 or TRBD2 (5 bases each). CDR3 length: 14 amino acids. CDR1 SGHNT and CDR2 YYREEE come from the germline V gene (reference sequence). V was pared by 3 bases and J by 1 base, with 10 bases between. The CDR3 protein is CASSWDVRQETQYF. CDR3 DNA sequence: TGTGCCAGCAGCTGGGACGTCCGCCAAGAGACCCAGTACTTC.